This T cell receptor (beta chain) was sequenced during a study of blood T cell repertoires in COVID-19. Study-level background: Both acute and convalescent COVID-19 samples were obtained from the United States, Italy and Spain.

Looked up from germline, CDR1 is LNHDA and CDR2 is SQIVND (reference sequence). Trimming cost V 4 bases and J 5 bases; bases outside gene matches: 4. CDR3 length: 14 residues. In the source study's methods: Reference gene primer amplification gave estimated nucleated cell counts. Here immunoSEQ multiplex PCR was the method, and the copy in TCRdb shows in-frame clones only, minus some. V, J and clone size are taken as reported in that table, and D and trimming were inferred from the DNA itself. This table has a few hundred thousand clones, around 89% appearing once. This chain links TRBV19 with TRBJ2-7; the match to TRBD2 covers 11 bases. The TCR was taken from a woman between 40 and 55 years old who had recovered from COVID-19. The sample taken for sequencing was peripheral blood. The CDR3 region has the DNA TGTGCCAGTAGTACCCGACTAGCGGGAAACGAGCAGTACTTC. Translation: CASSTRLAGNEQYF.